These T cell receptor beta chains were read from a single sample in a study of identical twins. From the 5' RACE reads, TCRdb called clonotypes with MiXCR, one entry per CDR3 protein. The repertoire consists of 550,000 to 700,000 distinct CDR3 sequences, with around 9.6% occurring once and the leading ten covering 2.5% to 3%. These records were also assigned to another study, of yellow fever vaccine responses in identical twins.

Specimen: PBMCs. These receptors all stem from a woman between 18 and 29 years old in good health. The CDR3 runs from the conserved cysteine through the conserved F or W. A D gene is named only where the DNA matches it firmly. The listing skips clone size in some rows; elsewhere it reads once, few, many or a size class.

J,V,size,D,CDR3,DNA
TRBJ2-7,TRBV20-1,few,-,CSAKNKGSYEQYF,TGCAGTGCGAAAAATAAGGGGTCCTACGAGCAGTACTTC
TRBJ2-7,TRBV20-1,-,TRBD2,CSARVLRTSDHEQYF,TGCAGTGCTAGAGTATTAAGGACTAGCGACCACGAGCAGTACTTC
TRBJ2-2,TRBV25-1,few,-,CATRPGPGELFF,TGTGCCACAAGACCCGGACCCGGGGAGCTGTTTTTT
TRBJ2-7,TRBV2,-,-,CASSGHRAGYEQYF,TGTGCCAGCAGTGGGCATAGGGCGGGTTACGAGCAGTACTTC
TRBJ2-5,TRBV6-2/TRBV6-3,few,-,CASRRGQETQYF,TGTGCCAGCAGGAGAGGGCAAGAGACCCAGTACTTC
TRBJ2-7,TRBV30,many,-,CAWSFRAAYEQYF,TGTGCCTGGAGTTTTCGGGCCGCCTACGAGCAGTACTTC
TRBJ2-7,TRBV7-8,once,TRBD2,CASSGLAGEVSYEQYF,TGTGCCAGCAGCGGACTAGCGGGAGAAGTATCCTACGAGCAGTACTTC
TRBJ1-6,TRBV15,-,-,CATSSGQQNSPLHF,TGTGCCACCAGCAGTGGACAGCAAAATTCACCCCTCCACTTT
TRBJ2-7,TRBV20-1,few,-,CSARDWGGEQYF,TGCAGTGCTAGGGACTGGGGCGGCGAGCAGTACTTC
TRBJ2-3,TRBV24-1,many,-,CATSDFRDLTDTQYF,TGTGCCACCAGTGATTTCAGAGACCTCACAGATACGCAGTATTTT
TRBJ2-7,TRBV6-1,-,-,CASSETAYEQYF,TGTGCCAGCAGTGAGACAGCGTACGAGCAGTACTTC
TRBJ2-1,TRBV2,few,-,CASSERPLGADYNEQFF,TGTGCCAGCAGTGAACGCCCTCTAGGGGCGGACTACAATGAGCAGTTCTTC
TRBJ2-3,TRBV12-3/TRBV12-4,-,TRBD2,CASSDRTSGGAVTDTQYF,TGTGCCAGCAGCGATAGGACTAGCGGGGGGGCGGTCACAGATACGCAGTATTTT
TRBJ2-5,TRBV20-1,few,-,CSPGSQETQYF,TGCAGCCCAGGGTCCCAAGAGACCCAGTACTTC
TRBJ1-6,TRBV27,-,TRBD1,CASRGQDNSPLHF,TGTGCCAGCAGGGGACAGGATAATTCACCCCTCCACTTT
TRBJ2-5,TRBV28,-,-,CAIGPGPPGHQETQYF,TGTGCCATCGGCCCCGGGCCACCGGGACACCAAGAGACCCAGTACTTC
TRBJ2-7,TRBV20-1,many,TRBD2,CSARDRISGSLYEQYF,TGCAGTGCTAGAGATCGGATTAGCGGGTCCCTCTACGAGCAGTACTTC
TRBJ2-3,TRBV4-2,few,TRBD1,CASSQEDRDTDTQYF,TGTGCCAGCAGCCAAGAGGACAGGGACACAGATACGCAGTATTTT
TRBJ2-1,TRBV4-3,-,TRBD1,CASSRRDRANEQFF,TGCGCCAGCAGCCGCCGGGACAGGGCCAATGAGCAGTTCTTC
TRBJ2-1,TRBV11-2,many,-,CASSLGRLESYNEQFF,TGTGCCAGCAGCTTAGGCCGGCTCGAGTCCTACAATGAGCAGTTCTTC
TRBJ2-3,TRBV5-6,many,-,CASRLEADTQYF,TGTGCCAGCAGATTGGAGGCAGATACGCAGTATTTT
TRBJ1-3,TRBV29-1,many,-,CSVAYGHSGNTIYF,TGCAGCGTTGCCTACGGCCACTCTGGAAACACCATATATTTT
TRBJ2-1,TRBV5-6,-,-,CASSSRVLLDGREYNEQFF,TGTGCCAGCAGCTCGCGGGTGCTTCTGGACGGGAGAGAATACAATGAGCAGTTCTTC
TRBJ2-3,TRBV6-1,-,-,CPSSLFGGTTDTQYF,TGTCCCAGCAGCCTCTTCGGAGGAACCACAGATACGCAGTATTTT
TRBJ2-1,TRBV7-8,few,TRBD2,CASSLARAGVYNEQFF,TGTGCCAGCAGCTTAGCGAGGGCGGGGGTATACAATGAGCAGTTCTTC
TRBJ2-5,TRBV7-9,many,-,CASSLARHLQETQYF,TGTGCCAGCAGCTTAGCTCGTCACTTACAAGAGACCCAGTACTTC
TRBJ2-2,TRBV4-1,few,TRBD2,CASSHPAGNTGELFF,TGCGCCAGCAGCCACCCAGCGGGAAACACCGGGGAGCTGTTTTTT
TRBJ2-7,TRBV6-5,-,TRBD1,CASSYNDRGAYEQYF,TGTGCCAGCAGTTACAACGACAGGGGTGCGTACGAGCAGTACTTC
TRBJ2-7,TRBV20-1,many,-,CSARVEGVQPYEQYF,TGCAGTGCTAGAGTCGAGGGGGTCCAGCCCTACGAGCAGTACTTC
TRBJ1-4,TRBV7-9,few,-,CASRPALGGPGNEKLFF,TGTGCCAGCAGACCCGCTTTAGGCGGACCCGGTAATGAAAAACTGTTTTTT
TRBJ2-3,TRBV3-1,-,-,CASSQWGGSPDTQYF,TGTGCCAGCAGCCAATGGGGGGGCTCTCCAGATACGCAGTATTTT
TRBJ2-5,TRBV29-1,many,-,CSVFLTQETQYF,TGCAGCGTCTTCTTAACCCAAGAGACCCAGTACTTC
TRBJ2-2,TRBV30,-,-,CAWSVQPLGPGELFF,TGTGCCTGGAGTGTCCAGCCGCTAGGTCCCGGGGAGCTGTTTTTT
TRBJ2-3,TRBV28,-,-,CASSLLGEAPETTQYF,TGTGCCAGCAGTTTATTAGGGGAAGCCCCCGAAACTACGCAGTATTTT
TRBJ2-5,TRBV12-3/TRBV12-4,-,-,CASKPDEGAVETQYF,TGTGCCAGCAAACCTGATGAGGGAGCGGTAGAGACCCAGTACTTC
TRBJ2-7,TRBV30,many,TRBD2,CAWSGTSRFYEQYF,TGTGCCTGGAGTGGGACTAGCAGATTCTACGAGCAGTACTTC
TRBJ2-3,TRBV4-3,few,TRBD2,CASSLSGASGNTDTQYF,TGCGCCAGCAGCCTCTCTGGAGCTAGCGGAAACACAGATACGCAGTATTTT
TRBJ2-7,TRBV10-3,many,TRBD2,CAISGMAGLAGEVDEQYF,TGTGCCATCAGTGGAATGGCGGGACTAGCGGGAGAAGTGGACGAGCAGTACTTC
TRBJ2-1,TRBV29-1,many,-,CSAWDNEQFF,TGCAGCGCCTGGGATAATGAGCAGTTCTTC